This TCR beta chain was captured in a study of PD-1 blockade in classical Hodgkin lymphoma. Study-wide findings and caveats: The diversity seen at baseline in complete responders resembled that of newly diagnosed patients. Reports described newly diagnosed patients as having lower baseline TCR diversity than healthy donors. TCR diversity in CD4+, not CD8+, cells rose significantly by C4D1. Possibly reflecting disease activity or prior therapy, repertoire differences have causes that remain undefined.

Trimming at V came to 5 bases and at J to 7 bases, leaving 9 bases not matched to a gene. Germline loops: CDR1 SGHRS, CDR2 YFSETQ. The CDR3 length is 13 residues. Measured with immunoSEQ multiplex PCR; TCRdb has only the in-frame clones, and not every one. Of some 110,000 clones listed, roughly 89% were seen once; the top ten hold around 17%. This clone is a singleton in its sample. Its antigen is as yet unknown. Time point here: cycle 4 day 1 (C4D1), after more than five weeks of nivolumab. Every single patient, without exception, relapsed after autologous stem cell transplantation, and brentuximab vedotin exposure varied.

The V gene is TRBV5-1, the J gene TRBJ2-7; 7 bases agree with TRBD1. The sequencing here drew on peripheral blood mononuclear cells (PBMCs), taken before the fourth cycle of nivolumab. The sequence was collected from a human donor with classical Hodgkin lymphoma. The CDR3 spells CASRYRGQGEQYF. CDR3 DNA: TGCGCCAGCAGGTACAGGGGCCAGGGGGAGCAGTACTTC.